Sequencing of this TCR beta chain was carried out in a study of T cell responses to AZD1222 COVID-19 vaccine. General study results and limits: It should be noted that donors were predominantly white British and more often female, and clonal diversity was possibly underestimated. Seropositive at baseline were only a handful of AZD1222 recipients.

Worth noting for this clone: Antigen unknown.

The data were produced by immunoSEQ multiplex PCR, yet TCRdb's version contains in-frame clones alone and is incomplete. The sample includes approximately 130,000 clones, roughly nine tenths of them seen just once. V lost 5 bases, J lost 7 bases, and 4 bases stayed unmatched. Germline CDR1 reads GTSNPN; CDR2 reads SVGIG (reference sequence). The CDR3 has 13 amino acids. This rearrangement joins TRBV30 to TRBJ2-7, with TRBD2 matching 14 bases. Sequenced material: peripheral blood, taken 28 days after the second AZD1222 dose. The TCR sequence derives from an adult who received the AZD1222 COVID-19 vaccine. The CDR3 sequence is CAWLGLAGEEQYF. CDR3 nucleotide sequence: TGTGCCTGGCTGGGACTAGCGGGAGAAGAGCAGTACTTC.